Sequencing of this T cell receptor (beta chain) was carried out in a study of blood T cell repertoires in COVID-19. The CDR3 spans 18 residues. V gave up 2 bases and J gave up 3 bases; unmatched junction bases: 16. Germline lookup yields CDR1 SGHRS and CDR2 YFSETQ. Clones were sequenced by immunoSEQ multiplex PCR, and TCRdb holds only the in-frame ones, with some missing. The sample lists over 90,000 clones; about four fifths were seen once. The receptor was derived from a man older than 75 with COVID-19, enrolled during active disease. The chain uses TRBV5-1 and TRBJ1-1; the match to TRBD1 covers 7 bases. Sequenced: peripheral blood. The CDR3 is CASSLGGAGGGTDTEAFF. The CDR3 nucleotides read TGCGCCAGCAGCTTAGGGGGCGCGGGGGGAGGTACGGACACTGAAGCTTTCTTT. The variable domain in full, with the rest retrieved from reference TRBV5-1 and TRBJ1-1, is KAGVTQTPRYLIKTRGQQVTLSCSPISGHRSVSWYQQTPGQGLQFLFEYFSETQRNKGNFPGRFSGRQFSNSRSEMNVSTLELGDSALYLCASSLGGAGGGTDTEAFFGQGTRLTVV.